This T cell receptor (beta chain) was identified during a study of cytomegalovirus exposure and HLA in healthy donors. Germline assignment: CDR1 SGHDN and CDR2 FVKESK. The V end was cut by 2 bases, the J end by 5 bases, with 12 bases between. This CDR3 has 15 amino acids. Regarding the study as a whole: In a later analysis, TCR association rates varied by HLA locus: DRB1 most, HLA-C fewest. A highly shared variant cluster was judged a likely technical artifact. Cytomegalovirus-associated status was assigned to about 170 TCR beta chains. TCR sequences were mostly rare, though some public TCRs occurred in many donors.

This clone occurred many times. The antigen is not known. PCR amplification relied on 60 Vbeta primers (plus 13 Jbeta primers). Repertoires were generated with immunoSEQ multiplex PCR, while TCRdb's copy carries only in-frame clones and drops some. The sample records some 200,000 clones, 75% to 80% being singletons. Source material: PBMCs. The J gene is TRBJ2-2, the V gene TRBV14; a weak D match, TRBD2 (6 bases). The sequence derives from a young man in good health and CMV-seronegative. CDR3 DNA sequence: TGTGCCAGCAGCCAATCTATGCGGGGAACCGGGGAGCTGTTTTTT. Its protein is CASSQSMRGTGELFF.